This TCR beta chain was recorded in a study of patients and donors after allogeneic stem cell transplantation. TCRdb passed the RT-PCR reads through MiXCR, listing each CDR3 protein once. The sample lists fewer than 180,000 distinct CDR3 sequences; about a third were seen once. V lost 5 bases and J 0 bases, leaving 13 bases between the germline ends. From germline, CDR1 is SGHAT and CDR2 FQNNGV. This CDR3 is built from 16 residues. The chain is built from TRBV11-2 and TRBJ2-2; D not resolved. Source material: blood, either unsorted or a sorted T cell fraction (not recorded which). The sequence derives from a human donor who was either an allogeneic HSCT recipient or a stem cell or donor lymphocyte infusion donor (not recorded which). It is not recorded whose cells these are; they may come from a transplant donor. The chain's CDR3 is CASSPRAGSNTGELFF. CDR3 in DNA: TGTGCCAGCAGCCCCCGCGCTGGGTCGAACACCGGGGAGCTGTTTTTT.